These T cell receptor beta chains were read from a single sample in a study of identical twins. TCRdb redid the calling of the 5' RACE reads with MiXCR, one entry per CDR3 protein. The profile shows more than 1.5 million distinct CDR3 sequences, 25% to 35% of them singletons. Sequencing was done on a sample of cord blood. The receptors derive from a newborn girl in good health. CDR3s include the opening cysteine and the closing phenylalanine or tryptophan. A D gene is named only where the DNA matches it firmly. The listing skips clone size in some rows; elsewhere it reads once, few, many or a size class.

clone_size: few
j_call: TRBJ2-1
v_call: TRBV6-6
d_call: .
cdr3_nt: TGTGCCAGCAGTTACTCGGGACCCCGGACAGCGAATGAGCAGTTCTTC
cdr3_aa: CASSYSGPRTANEQFF

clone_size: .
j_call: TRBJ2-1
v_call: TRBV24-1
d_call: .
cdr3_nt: TGTGCCACCAGTGATTTGCGCACACTAGTAAGGGTGGTGGGTGAGCAGTTCTTC
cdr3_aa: CATSDLRTLVRVVGEQFF

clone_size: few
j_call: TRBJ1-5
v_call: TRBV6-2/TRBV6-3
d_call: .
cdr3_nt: TGTGCCAGCAGTTACAGGGGCGCCGGCAATCAGCCCCAGCATTTT
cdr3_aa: CASSYRGAGNQPQHF

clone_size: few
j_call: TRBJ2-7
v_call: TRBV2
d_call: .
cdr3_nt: TGTGCCAGCAGTGACGAGAAGGGCTGCGAGCAGTACTTC
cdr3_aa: CASSDEKGCEQYF

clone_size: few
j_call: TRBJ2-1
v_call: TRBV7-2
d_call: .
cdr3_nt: TGTGCCAGCAGCCTGACAGCCACCCCATACAATGAGCAGTTCTTC
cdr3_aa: CASSLTATPYNEQFF

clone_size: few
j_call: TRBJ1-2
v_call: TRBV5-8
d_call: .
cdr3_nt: TGTGCCAGCAGCCCCCCACCGTCCCCATACTATGGCTACACCTTC
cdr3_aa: CASSPPPSPYYGYTF

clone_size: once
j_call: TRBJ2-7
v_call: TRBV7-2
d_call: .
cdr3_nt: TGTGCCAGCAGCTTAGCGGTTCGAAAAAATGAGCAGTACTTC
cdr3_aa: CASSLAVRKNEQYF

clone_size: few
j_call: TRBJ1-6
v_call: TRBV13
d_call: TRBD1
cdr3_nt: TGTGCCAGCAGCTTCGTAGGACAGGCCAATAATTCACCCCTCCACTTT
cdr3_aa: CASSFVGQANNSPLHF

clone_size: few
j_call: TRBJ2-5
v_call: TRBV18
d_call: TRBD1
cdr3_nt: TGTGCCAGCGGTACAGGGGAGCAAGAGACCCAGTACTTC
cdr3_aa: CASGTGEQETQYF

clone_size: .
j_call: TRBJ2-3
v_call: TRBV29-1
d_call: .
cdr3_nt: TGCAGCGTAGCTAAGGGGTCCAGGGGCACAGATACGCAGTATTTT
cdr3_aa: CSVAKGSRGTDTQYF

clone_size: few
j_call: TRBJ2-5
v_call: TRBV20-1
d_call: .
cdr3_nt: TGCAGTGCTGTTAACCAAGAGACCCAGTACTTC
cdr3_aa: CSAVNQETQYF

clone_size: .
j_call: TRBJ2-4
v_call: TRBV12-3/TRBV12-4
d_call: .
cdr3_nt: TGTGCCAGCAACCTCCTAGGAGCCAAAAACATTCGGTACTTC
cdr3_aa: CASNLLGAKNIRYF

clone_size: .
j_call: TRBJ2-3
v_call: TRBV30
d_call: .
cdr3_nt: TGTGCCTGGAGTGTAGGAATCAGGGCAGATACGCAGTATTTT
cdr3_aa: CAWSVGIRADTQYF

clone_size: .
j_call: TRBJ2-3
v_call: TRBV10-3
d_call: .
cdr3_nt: TGTGCCATCAGCGCCTCCGATCTCCTCACAGATACGCAGTATTTT
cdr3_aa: CAISASDLLTDTQYF

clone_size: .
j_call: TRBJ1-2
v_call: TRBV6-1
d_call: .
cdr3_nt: TGTGCCAGCAGTGCGTACAGTGGGGTAAACTATGGCTACACCTTC
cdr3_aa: CASSAYSGVNYGYTF

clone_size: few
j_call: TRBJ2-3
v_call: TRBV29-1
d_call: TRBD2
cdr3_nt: TGCAGCGTTGAAGATCCGGTAGCGGGTAGCACAGATACGCAGTATTTT
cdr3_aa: CSVEDPVAGSTDTQYF

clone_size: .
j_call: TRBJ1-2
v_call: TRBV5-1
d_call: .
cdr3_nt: TGCGCCAGCAGCTTGGCTGGACCGTTGGATGGCTACACCTTC
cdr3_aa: CASSLAGPLDGYTF

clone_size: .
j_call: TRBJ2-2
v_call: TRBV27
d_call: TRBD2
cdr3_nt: TGTGCCAGTTCGAGACTAGCGGGAGGGCCTCCGAACACCGGGGAGCTGTTTTTT
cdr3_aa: CASSRLAGGPPNTGELFF

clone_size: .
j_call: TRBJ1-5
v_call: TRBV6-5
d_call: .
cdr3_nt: TGTGCCAGCAGTCCGACGGTTGGTCAGCCCCAGCATTTT
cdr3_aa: CASSPTVGQPQHF

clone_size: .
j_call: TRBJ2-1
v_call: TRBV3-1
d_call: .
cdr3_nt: TGTGCCAGCAGCCAACCCGATCCTAATGAGCAGTTCTTC
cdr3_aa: CASSQPDPNEQFF

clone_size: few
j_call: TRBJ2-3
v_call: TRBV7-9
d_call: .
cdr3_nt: TGTGCCAGCAGCGTACACAGGACAGATACGCAGTATTTT
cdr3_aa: CASSVHRTDTQYF

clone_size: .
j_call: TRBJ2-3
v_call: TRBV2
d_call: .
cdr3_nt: TGTGCCAGCAGGAAAGCGGAGAGGGCAGATACGCAGTATTTT
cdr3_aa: CASRKAERADTQYF

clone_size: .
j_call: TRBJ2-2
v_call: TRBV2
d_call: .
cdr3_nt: TGTGCCAGCAGTGAATTGTTCAGGAACACCGGGGAGCTGTTTTTT
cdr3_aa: CASSELFRNTGELFF

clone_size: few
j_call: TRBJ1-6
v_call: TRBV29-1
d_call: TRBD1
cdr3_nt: TGCAGCGTTAAGGACAGGGATAATTCACCCCTCCACTTT
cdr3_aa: CSVKDRDNSPLHF

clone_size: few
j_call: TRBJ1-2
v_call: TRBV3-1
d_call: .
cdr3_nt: TGTGCCAGCAGCCAAGATAAAATCCCGACAGGCGGCCATGGCTACACCTTC
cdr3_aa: CASSQDKIPTGGHGYTF